This T cell receptor (beta chain) was profiled in a study of graft-versus-host responses after intestinal transplantation. Background on the study: Transplants were multivisceral, liver-intestinal, or isolated intestinal. Tacrolimus and steroids were given for roughly 3 years to all recipients after anti-thymocyte globulin induction. Study-level points and caveats: GvH clonotypes were identified within recipient marrow, with a subset emerging first in ileum or blood. HvG clone declines early post-transplant were associated with peak circulating GvH levels.

On this clone itself: The antigen remains unidentified.

Germline V gene data show CDR1 as LNHDA and CDR2 as SQIVND (reference sequence). V dropped 7 bases and J dropped 7; count of bases not matched to a gene: 11. The CDR3 runs 15 residues. Using immunoSEQ multiplex PCR, the repertoire was profiled, and TCRdb retains in-frame clones only, with some absent. The sample lists about 120,000 clones; around nine tenths were seen once. The sequences come from unstimulated CD4+ T cells sorted from spleen or lymph node cells, collected before intestinal transplant. This receptor was obtained from a human donor who received an intestinal transplant. The rearrangement uses TRBV19 and TRBJ2-1; 9 bases are shared with TRBD2. The CDR3 coding sequence is TGTGCCAGTACCACGGGTTCTAGCGGGAAGAATGAGCAGTTCTTC. It encodes CASTTGSSGKNEQFF.